Following are 2 T cell receptor beta chains from one sample sequenced in a study of blood T cell repertoires in COVID-19 (dated by TCRdb to 2020 to 2021). The library was obtained by the immunoSEQ multiplex PCR assay. TCRdb limited this immuneACCESS table to in-frame rearrangements with V and J called. A share of clones is missing; checked studies link under half to unresolved V genes, and the rest is unexplained. A total of about 280,000 clones appear in this sample, 80% to 90% of them only once. Roughly 13% of the sample is held by the ten biggest clonotypes. The sample was peripheral blood. The receptor source for this set is a woman in her 70s with COVID-19, enrolled during active disease.

Only one count was recorded for this clone. This chain joins TRBV19 and TRBJ1-2, with 9 positions matching TRBD1. Germline assignment: CDR1 LNHDA and CDR2 SQIVND (reference sequence). There are 13 residues in the CDR3. The V gene end was trimmed by 7 bases and the J gene end by 12 bases; junction bases not matched to a gene: 12. The CDR3 sequence is CASNLPGQGFHTF. The CDR3 nucleotides are TGTGCCAGTAACCTACCGGGACAGGGTTTTCACACCTTC.

The gene calls are TRBV2 and TRBJ1-1, with D uncertain. V was pared by 4 bases and J by 1 base, with 7 bases between. CDR1 and CDR2 from the germline V gene are SNHLY and FYNNEI. This CDR3 contains 13 residues. The CDR3 DNA sequence: TGTGCCAGCAGTGCGGGAGGGAACACTGAAGCTTTCTTT. As protein: CASSAGGNTEAFF.